The clone carrying this T cell receptor (beta chain) showed up just a few times. The antigen is undetermined. The data originate from a study of cytomegalovirus exposure and HLA in healthy donors. Study results and limitations: The study had only CMV serostatus as immune exposure information.

Each donor's status was that of a healthy bone marrow donor. Amplification used 60 Vbeta primers and 13 Jbeta primers. The protocol was immunoSEQ multiplex PCR, while the TCRdb copy is restricted to in-frame clones and leaves out a portion. The sample comprises around 130,000 clones, around 9% of which are singletons, and 4.5% to 7% rests with the top ten. Trimming took 5 bases from V and 4 from J, leaving 11 bases between them. The CDR3 loop spans 14 amino acids. Germline CDR1 reads MNHEY; CDR2 reads SMNVEV (reference sequence). This TCR came from a man aged 40-50 years in good health and CMV-seronegative. The sequencing sample was made of PBMCs. The rearrangement uses TRBV27 and TRBJ2-2, with D possibly TRBD2 on 6 matching bases. CDR3 residues: CASSVRGGTGELFF. CDR3 bases: TGTGCCAGCAGTGTACGGGGAGGCACCGGGGAGCTGTTTTTT.